The entry below describes one T cell receptor beta chain. Its target is not known. The sample originates from a study of human T cells and chemical hapten exposure. The wider study: Small differences in pooled library volume mainly drove the variation in TCR yields per sample.

The CDR3 has 14 amino acids. Per germline, CDR1 SGHVS and CDR2 FNYEAQ. Between the trimmed V and J ends, which lost 2 bases and 13 bases, there was a span of 18 bases. Regarding the study as a whole: TCRs above 1 in 1000 frequency did not change with DPC sensitization.

The study's library attached unique molecular identifiers to single cDNA molecules. TCRdb itself ran the RACE reads through MiXCR, one entry per CDR3 protein. The table shows some 50,000 distinct CDR3 sequences, with roughly 4% occurring only once. Stated time point: healthy volunteer bleed at 2 weeks. Total RNA was isolated from unfractionated whole blood. This chain joins TRBV7-6 and TRBJ2-1; D gene ambiguous. This receptor was identified in a female donor in good health. Some clones in this sample may be carry-over from other donors' samples. Sequenced material: whole blood. The CDR3 bases are TGTGCCAGCAGCTTACCTGGGCAGAGCAGTAATCAGTTCTTC. Translation: CASSLPGQSSNQFF.